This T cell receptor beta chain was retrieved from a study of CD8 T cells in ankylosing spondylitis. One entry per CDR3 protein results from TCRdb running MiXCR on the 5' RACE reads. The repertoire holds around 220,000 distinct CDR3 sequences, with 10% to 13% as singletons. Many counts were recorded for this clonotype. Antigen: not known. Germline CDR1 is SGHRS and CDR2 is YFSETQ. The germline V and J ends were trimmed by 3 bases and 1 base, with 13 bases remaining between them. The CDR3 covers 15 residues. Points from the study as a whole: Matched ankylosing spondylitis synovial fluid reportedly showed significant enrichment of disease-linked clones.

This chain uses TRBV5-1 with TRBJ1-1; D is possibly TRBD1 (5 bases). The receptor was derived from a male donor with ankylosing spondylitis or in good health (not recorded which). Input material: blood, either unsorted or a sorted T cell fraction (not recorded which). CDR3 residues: CASSSSGPRNTEAFF. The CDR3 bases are TGCGCCAGCAGCTCGTCGGGGCCACGGAACACTGAAGCTTTCTTT.